These 32 T cell receptor beta chains share one sample of origin, sequenced in a study of cytomegalovirus exposure and HLA in healthy donors. The PCR had 60 Vbeta and 13 Jbeta primers. TCRdb's table, derived via immunoSEQ multiplex PCR, lists solely in-frame clones and lacks some. This table has over 150,000 clones, 65% to 70% appearing once. Source material: PBMCs. The source is a young woman in good health and CMV-seropositive.

The chain links TRBV30 to TRBJ1-4, with 10 bases identical to TRBD1. This CDR3 region has 15 residues. CDR1 and CDR2 (germline): GTSNPN, SVGIG (reference sequence). The junction had 3 bases not matched to a gene; V was cut back by 5 bases and J by 0 bases. CDR3: CAWDRGPATNEKLFF. In nucleotides, the CDR3 is TGTGCCTGGGACAGGGGGCCCGCAACTAATGAAAAACTGTTTTTT.

CDR3 in DNA: TGTGCCAGCAGCTCCCGACAGGTGAACACTGAAGCTTTCTTT. Protein product: CASSSRQVNTEAFF. The chain has TRBV5-4 and TRBJ1-1, with D possibly being TRBD1 (6 bases). The CDR3 is 14 residues long. Germline loops: CDR1 SGHNT, CDR2 YYREEE (reference sequence). V was cut by 3 bases and J by 0 bases, with 9 bases left in between.

This clone showed up just once. The chain uses TRBV14 and TRBJ1-2; 9 nucleotides line up with TRBD1. CDR1 is SGHDN, CDR2 FVKESK, per germline. The CDR3 has 15 residues. With V trimmed by 3 bases and J by 5 bases, 7 bases remained unmatched. DNA for the CDR3: TGTGCCAGCAGCCAGTACAGGGGGCCTCAATATGGCTACACCTTC. This translates into CASSQYRGPQYGYTF.

The chain is built from TRBV30 and TRBJ2-5; weak D call: TRBD2 (6 bases). V dropped 2 bases and J dropped 7 bases, with 20 bases sitting between them. Germline assignment: CDR1 GTSNPN and CDR2 SVGIG (reference sequence). The CDR3 loop spans 15 amino acids. The CDR3 sequence is CAWSNVAAGMGTQYF. In DNA, the CDR3 is TGTGCCTGGAGTAACGTAGCGGCAGGGATGGGGACCCAGTACTTC.

This clone was seen only once. The chain uses TRBV5-1 and TRBJ2-5, with 10 nucleotides matching TRBD2. The V segment lost 4 bases and the J segment 5 bases; nucleotides outside the gene matches: 5. CDR3 length: 14 amino acids. CDR1 is SGHRS, CDR2 YFSETQ, per germline. CDR3 DNA: TGCGCCAGCAGCCCGGTTAGCGGGAGGGAGACCCAGTACTTC. Protein product: CASSPVSGRETQYF.

This clone has just a few counts. The V call is TRBV4-3, the J call TRBJ1-2; D remains ambiguous. The CDR3 spans 16 residues. V lost 0 bases to trimming and J lost 1 base, with 12 bases between them. CDR1 and CDR2 from the germline V gene are LGHNA and YSLEER. The CDR3 sequence: CASSQDFRTINYGYTF. CDR3 DNA sequence: TGCGCCAGCAGCCAAGATTTTCGGACTATTAACTATGGCTACACCTTC.

The chain is built from TRBV2 and TRBJ1-5, with D unclear. The CDR3 length is 16 residues. In germline, CDR1 is SNHLY, CDR2 FYNNEI. V dropped 7 bases and J dropped 3 bases, with 19 bases sitting between them. CDR3: CASTPIWAGDNQPQHF. CDR3 coding DNA: TGTGCCAGCACGCCGATTTGGGCTGGTGACAATCAGCCCCAGCATTTT.

J is TRBJ1-4 and V is TRBV21-1; TRBD1 reflects the table's D call only, with no check against the DNA. TRBV21-1 is tagged as a pseudogene. The CDR3 extends over 16 amino acids. Here the CDR3 reads CASSTRQGATNEKLFF. The CDR3, as DNA: TGTGCCAGCAGCACAAGACAGGGGGCAACTAATGAAAAACTGTTTTTT.

V and J are TRBV29-1 and TRBJ2-7; D perhaps matches TRBD1 (5 bases). In germline, CDR1 is SQVTM, CDR2 ANQGSEA. The V and J ends lost 6 bases and 0 bases respectively, with 12 bases between them. The CDR3 is 13 residues long. CDR3 in DNA: TGCAGCGTCACACAGGTTAGCTCCTACGAGCAGTACTTC. This codes for CSVTQVSSYEQYF.

A word on this clone: The sample carries other DNA sequences with the same CDR3. The chain couples TRBV5-1 to TRBJ2-5; TRBD2 aligns across 7 bases. The V gene's germline CDR1 is SGHRS and CDR2 YFSETQ. The junction had 6 bases not matched to a gene; V was cut back by 5 bases and J by 5 bases. This CDR3 is 13 amino acids long. CDR3 bases: TGCGCCAGCAGAGGAGGGGAGGGCGAGACCCAGTACTTC. Translation: CASRGGEGETQYF.

In this sample, this clone turned up many times. The J gene is TRBJ2-1, the V gene TRBV7-2, with 11 bases aligning to TRBD2. The CDR3 is 15 residues long. With 5 bases clipped from V and 9 bases from J, the junction kept 9 bases outside the gene matches. Germline assignment: CDR1 SGHTA and CDR2 FQGNSA. The CDR3 protein is CASSPSGLAVGEQFF. In DNA, the CDR3 is TGTGCCAGCAGCCCCTCGGGACTAGCGGTAGGTGAGCAGTTCTTC.

This clone was counted a few times. The rearrangement uses TRBV28 and TRBJ2-3; the D is unclear. There are 14 residues in the CDR3. The ends were cut back, 3 bases at V and 2 bases at J, with 9 bases in the middle. Germline loops: CDR1 MDHEN, CDR2 SYDVKM. The CDR3 DNA is TGTGCCAGCAGTTTCCCCCCTCTCACAGATACGCAGTATTTT. Its translation is CASSFPPLTDTQYF.

This clone was detected once. The rearrangement uses TRBV5-4 and TRBJ2-1, with a weak D call TRBD1 (5 bases). Germline V gene sequence: CDR1 SGHNT, CDR2 YYREEE (reference sequence). This CDR3 region has 16 residues. V was pared by 5 bases and J by 1 base, with 16 bases between. The CDR3: CASRPWTSGSYNEQFF. The CDR3 coding sequence is TGTGCCAGCAGACCATGGACATCTGGGTCCTACAATGAGCAGTTCTTC.

The gene calls are TRBV9 and TRBJ1-1, with a weak D call TRBD1 (6 bases). CDR1 and CDR2 (germline): SGDLS, YYNGEE. The ends were cut back, 2 bases at V and 1 base at J, with 15 bases in the middle. This CDR3 region has 16 residues. The chain's CDR3 is CASSVGSVRGNTEAFF. DNA of the CDR3: TGTGCCAGCAGCGTGGGGAGTGTCAGGGGGAACACTGAAGCTTTCTTT.

The chain carries TRBV28 and TRBJ2-7; TRBD2 agrees at 9 bases. Germline-derived CDR1 and CDR2 are MDHEN and SYDVKM. V shed 7 bases and J 7 bases; nucleotides not matched to a gene: 14. This CDR3 region has 15 residues. In DNA, the CDR3 is TGTGCCAGCAACAAACCCCCTAGCGGGACTTGGGAGCAGTACTTC. This encodes CASNKPPSGTWEQYF.

Only a few counts were recorded for this clone. The CDR3 DNA reads as TGTGCCAGCAGTGATAACAGACGGAACACTGAAGCTTTCTTT. Protein: CASSDNRRNTEAFF. The J gene is TRBJ1-1, the V gene TRBV6-1, with D hard to call. The V gene's germline CDR1 is MNHNS and CDR2 SASEGT. Trimming shortened V by 3 bases and J by 1 base, and 9 bases separated the two germline ends. This CDR3 is built from 14 residues.

This clone occurred a few times. The genes are TRBV5-6 and TRBJ2-5, with unresolved D. The DNA end is more similar to TRBJ2-7, so the J call may be wrong. Germline V gene data show CDR1 as SGHDT and CDR2 as YYEEEE. The CDR3 contains 13 residues. Here the CDR3 reads CASSLANAIEQYF. The CDR3 coding sequence is TGTGCCAGCAGCTTGGCCAACGCTATCGAGCAGTACTTC.

This clone was counted between two and nine times. The genes are TRBV5-1 and TRBJ2-1; the match to TRBD2 covers 8 bases. The junction had 9 bases not matched to a gene; V was cut back by 4 bases and J by 9 bases. The CDR3 loop spans 14 amino acids. The germline CDR1 and CDR2 sequences are SGHRS and YFSETQ. As DNA, the CDR3 is TGCGCCAGCAGCCAAAGCGGGAGTAATGGTGAGCAGTTCTTC. Translated: CASSQSGSNGEQFF.

CDR3 residues: CASSSRNSRQYF. The CDR3 DNA reads as TGTGCCAGCAGTTCCCGGAATAGCAGACAGTACTTC. This chain connects TRBV6-5 to TRBJ2-7; D uncertain. Per germline, CDR1 MNHEY and CDR2 SVGAGI. CDR3 length: 12 amino acids. Trimming removed 4 bases from V and 10 bases from J, with 14 bases in between.

The rearrangement links TRBV11-2 to TRBJ2-5; 8 nucleotides match TRBD2. Germline V lookup: CDR1 SGHAT, CDR2 FQNNGV. The trim removed 6 bases at V and 7 bases at J, leaving 7 bases unmatched. This CDR3 spans 13 amino acids. The CDR3 region is CASRRLARGTQYF. CDR3 nucleotides: TGTGCCAGCAGAAGACTAGCGAGGGGGACCCAGTACTTC. The complete variable domain, with remaining parts taken from reference TRBV11-2 and TRBJ2-5, reads EAGVAQSPRYKIIEKRQSVAFWCNPISGHATLYWYQQILGQGPKLLIQFQNNGVVDDSQLPKDRFSAERLKGVDSTLKIQPAKLEDSAVYLCASRRLARGTQYFGPGTRLLVL.

This chain links TRBV19 with TRBJ2-3; 7 bases map to TRBD2. J gave up 4 bases and V 1 base, and 8 bases lay outside the gene matches. The CDR3 loop spans 16 amino acids. The germline V gene has CDR1 LNHDA and CDR2 SQIVND (reference sequence). Written as DNA, the CDR3 is TGTGCCAGTAGTATAGGGGGCGGGGGATATCCAGATACGCAGTATTTT. Translating gives CASSIGGGGYPDTQYF.

The chain carries TRBV10-3 and TRBJ1-1, with TRBD1 matching over 11 bases. The V gene's germline CDR1 is ENHRY and CDR2 SYGVKD. Germline trimming cut 7 bases from V and 3 bases from J; bases unmatched to any gene: 4. The CDR3 length is 14 residues. The CDR3 bases are TGTGCCATCAAAGTGGGACAGGGGGACACTGAAGCTTTCTTT. This translates into CAIKVGQGDTEAFF.

The CDR3 spells CASSLIVGHFNEQFF. CDR3 nucleotides: TGTGCCAGCAGCTTAATTGTTGGACATTTCAATGAGCAGTTCTTC. The rearrangement uses TRBV7-9 and TRBJ2-1, with D possibly matching TRBD1 (5 bases). CDR3 size: 15 residues. Germline V lookup: CDR1 SEHNR, CDR2 FQNEAQ (reference sequence). V was pared by 2 bases and J by 6 bases, with 14 bases between.

This chain links TRBV5-5 with TRBJ2-3; TRBD2 might be the D (5 bases). This CDR3 contains 16 residues. Germline V lookup: CDR1 SGHKS, CDR2 YYEKEE (reference sequence). V shed 1 base and J shed 0 bases, with 12 bases lying between them. As DNA, the CDR3 is TGTGCCAGCAGCTTGTCGGGGAGCTCTAGCACAGATACGCAGTATTTT. Protein product: CASSLSGSSSTDTQYF.

This chain links TRBV6-5 with TRBJ2-7; D is unresolved. The CDR3 has 13 residues. Germline V gene sequence: CDR1 MNHEY, CDR2 SVGAGI. V was pared by 3 bases and J by 2 bases, with 8 bases between. The CDR3 sequence is CASSYFPAYEQYF. CDR3 sequence (DNA): TGTGCCAGCAGTTATTTCCCTGCCTACGAGCAGTACTTC.

This clone showed up just once. This chain links TRBV6-5 with TRBJ1-3; possibly TRBD1 for D (5 bases). The germline gives CDR1 MNHEY, CDR2 SVGAGI. V gave up 10 bases and J gave up 7 bases, with 17 bases separating them. The CDR3 has 13 amino acids. CDR3 sequence (DNA): TGTGCCACCTCAGGGTTGCATCTGAACACCATATATTTT. Translating it yields CATSGLHLNTIYF.

The chain couples TRBV18 to TRBJ2-2; 8 bases are shared with TRBD2. V lost 3 bases, J lost 4 bases, and 7 bases stayed unmatched. Germline assignment: CDR1 KGHSH and CDR2 LQKENI. The CDR3 contains 16 residues. CDR3 sequence (DNA): TGTGCCAGCTCACCTGTTTGGAGCGGGGGCACCGGGGAGCTGTTTTTT. Its translation: CASSPVWSGGTGELFF.

This chain links TRBV4-1 with TRBJ2-1, with a weak D call TRBD2 (7 bases). This CDR3 has 14 amino acids. The V end was cut by 5 bases, the J end by 6 bases, with 14 bases between. Germline loops: CDR1 MGHRA, CDR2 YSYEKL. The CDR3 coding sequence is TGCGCCAGCAGCAAACCGGGGGGCCCCAATGAGCAGTTCTTC. Its protein product is CASSKPGGPNEQFF.

The rearrangement joins TRBV30 to TRBJ1-2; D unresolved. Trimming took off 4 bases at V and 6 bases at J, with 12 bases between the two ends. Germline V gene lookup returns CDR1 GTSNPN and CDR2 SVGIG (reference sequence). The CDR3 runs 12 residues. The CDR3 loop is CAWNGEAHGYTF. CDR3 coding DNA: TGTGCCTGGAACGGGGAAGCTCATGGCTACACCTTC.

The V call is TRBV27, the J call TRBJ2-3; 8 bases are shared with TRBD1. The CDR3 sequence is 14 residues long. Germline lookup yields CDR1 MNHEY and CDR2 SMNVEV (reference sequence). The ends lost 8 bases at V and 2 bases at J; junction bases unmatched: 6. CDR3 bases: TGTGCCAGCGGAGACAGGGGATTCACAGATACGCAGTATTTT. Residues: CASGDRGFTDTQYF.

This clone was detected a few times. This sequence joins TRBV6-5 and TRBJ1-4, with 9 positions matching TRBD1. Unmatched junction bases numbered 5, after V lost 6 bases and J lost 6 bases. The germline V gene has CDR1 MNHEY and CDR2 SVGAGI. This CDR3 is built from 14 residues. For the CDR3, the DNA is TGTGCCAGCAGAAGCTGGACAGGGGATGAAAAACTGTTTTTT. It encodes CASRSWTGDEKLFF.

The chain links TRBV12-5 to TRBJ1-1, with a weak D call TRBD1 (5 bases). CDR1 is LGHNT, CDR2 FRNRAP, per germline. This CDR3 is built from 11 residues. Trimming left V 6 bases short and J 6 bases short, with 8 bases between. The CDR3 DNA reads as TGTGCTAGTGGCCGGGGGTCTGAAGCTTTCTTT. Amino acids: CASGRGSEAFF. The whole variable domain, remainder taken from reference TRBV12-5 and TRBJ1-1, is DARVTQTPRHKVTEMGQEVTMRCQPILGHNTVFWYRQTMMQGLELLAYFRNRAPLDDSGMPKDRFSAEMPDATLATLKIQPSEPRDSAVYFCASGRGSEAFFGQGTRLTVV.